This entry concerns a single TCR beta chain. The sample originates from a study of T cell changes during pregnancy in multiple sclerosis. Trimming removed 4 bases from V and 7 bases from J, with 10 bases in between. Germline lookup yields CDR1 SGHTA and CDR2 FQGNSA. The CDR3 is made up of 12 amino acids. TCRdb's copy holds only in-frame clones and misses some; the assay was immunoSEQ multiplex PCR. The profile shows some 27,000 clones, about 92% of them singletons. The sequence derives from a female donor with multiple sclerosis, enrolled in a pregnancy study. This chain joins TRBV7-2 and TRBJ1-2; D unresolved. The sample was CD4+ T cells from peripheral blood mononuclear cells, taken after pregnancy. The CDR3 protein is CASSSGWFGYTF. The CDR3 region has the DNA TGTGCCAGCAGCTCGGGGTGGTTTGGCTACACCTTC.